Following are 25 T cell receptor beta chains from one sample sequenced in a study of T cells after yellow fever vaccination. MiXCR, applied by TCRdb to the 5' RACE reads, yields one record per CDR3 protein. The table includes about 630,000 distinct CDR3 sequences, around an eighth detected once. Sequencing used PBMCs, obtained on the day of the yellow fever booster vaccination. These receptors were taken from a man aged 30-40 years who received the YFV17D yellow fever vaccine.

About this clonotype: A single base separates this from a much larger clone, so it may be a read error. The chain employs TRBV3-1 and TRBJ2-3; D is unclear. The germline V gene encodes CDR1 LGHDT and CDR2 YNNKEL (reference sequence). Deletions cut 3 bases from V and 5 bases from J, with 3 bases between. The CDR3 runs to 11 residues. CDR3 in amino acids: CASSHVDTQYF. The CDR3, as DNA: TGTGCCAGCAGCCACGTAGATACGCAGTATTTT.

The genes are TRBV12-3 or TRBV12-4 and TRBJ2-1, with D tentatively TRBD2 (5 bases). The germline V and J ends were trimmed by 5 bases and 1 base, with 15 bases remaining between them. The CDR3 consists of 16 residues. The CDR3 DNA sequence: TGTGCCAGCAGTCCGGTTCTAGGCGGGTCCTACAATGAGCAGTTCTTC. Amino acid sequence: CASSPVLGGSYNEQFF.

The chain uses TRBV5-1 and TRBJ2-1; 9 bases map to TRBD1. The CDR3 runs to 16 residues. Per germline, CDR1 SGHRS and CDR2 YFSETQ. V was clipped by 3 bases and J by 1 base; unmatched bases: 5. The CDR3 DNA follows: TGCGCCAGCAGCTCCGGACAGGGGATATCCTACAATGAGCAGTTCTTC. Protein product: CASSSGQGISYNEQFF.

The gene calls are TRBV6-2 or TRBV6-3 and TRBJ1-2; 8 nucleotides match TRBD1. Per the germline V gene, CDR1 is MNHEY and CDR2 is SVGEGT. The CDR3 length is 15 residues. The J segment lost 2 bases and the V segment lost 7 bases, leaving 9 bases of the junction unmatched. In nucleotides, the CDR3 is TGTGCCAGCACGACCCGGGACAGGCCGAACTATGGCTACACCTTC. This translates into CASTTRDRPNYGYTF.

This clonotype was found a few times. The V gene is TRBV11-2, the J gene TRBJ2-1, with a tentative D call TRBD1 (6 bases). V was clipped by 3 bases and J by 3 bases, with 12 bases between them. Germline CDR1 and CDR2: SGHAT and FQNNGV. This CDR3 spans 15 amino acids. The CDR3 loop is CASSLGANFYNEQFF. In DNA form, the CDR3 reads TGTGCCAGCAGCTTGGGGGCAAATTTCTACAATGAGCAGTTCTTC.

On this clonotype: One end of the junction is discordant with germline, which a read error may explain. The chain combines TRBV12-3 or TRBV12-4 with TRBJ2-5, with 7 bases fitting TRBD2. The length of the CDR3 is 11 residues. The CDR3 DNA reads as TGTGCCAGCAAGCACGGGGGGATTGAGTCCTTC. This gives the protein CASKHGGIESF.

The chain joins TRBV5-1 to TRBJ2-1; tentative D call: TRBD2 (5 bases). Germline V CDR1 and CDR2: SGHRS, YFSETQ. The CDR3 consists of 12 residues. Trimming cost V 5 bases and J 12 bases, with 15 bases left between them. The DNA of the CDR3 is TGCGCCAGCAGTCCTGACTTCGCGGGGCAGTTCTTC. This translates into CASSPDFAGQFF.

This chain links TRBV3-1 with TRBJ2-2, with D perhaps TRBD2 (6 bases). Germline V gene data show CDR1 as LGHDT and CDR2 as YNNKEL (reference sequence). Trimming took off 4 bases at V and 6 bases at J, with 15 bases between the two ends. The CDR3 consists of 15 residues. CDR3 bases: TGTGCCAGCAGCCGGACTACGCTCACTGCCGGGGAGCTGTTTTTT. It is translated as CASSRTTLTAGELFF.

This clonotype was detected ten times or more. V usage is TRBV3-1 and J usage is TRBJ1-4, with D uncertain. This CDR3 has 15 amino acids. V lost 4 bases and J lost 8, with 17 bases in between. In germline, CDR1 is LGHDT, CDR2 YNNKEL (reference sequence). The CDR3 loop reads CASSPVGSRGEKLFF. The CDR3 DNA sequence: TGTGCCAGCAGCCCAGTGGGCAGTCGAGGGGAAAAACTGTTTTTT.

This clonotype was seen only a few times. The V call is TRBV29-1, the J call TRBJ2-5, with D hard to call. The CDR3 is 11 residues long. The germline CDR1 and CDR2 sequences are SQVTM and ANQGSEA. Trimming took 5 bases from V and 5 from J, leaving 9 bases between them. The CDR3 DNA follows: TGCAGCGTTTATCACCGCGAGACCCAGTACTTC. This codes for CSVYHRETQYF.

In this sample, this clonotype turned up a few times. This chain uses TRBV28 with TRBJ2-4; D gene unclear. Germline values: CDR1 MDHEN, CDR2 SYDVKM. The V end was cut by 3 bases, the J end by 0 bases, with 15 bases between. The CDR3 sequence is 17 residues long. The CDR3, as DNA: TGTGCCAGCAGTTTGATAGGAGTTTCCCTAGCCAAAAACATTCAGTACTTC. The encoded protein is CASSLIGVSLAKNIQYF.

This clonotype was seen only a few times. The rearrangement joins TRBV20-1 to TRBJ2-7, with 10 nucleotides matching TRBD2. J gave up 3 bases and V 3 bases, and 14 bases lay outside the gene matches. The CDR3 has 17 residues. From germline, CDR1 is DFQATT and CDR2 SNEGSKA (reference sequence). The CDR3 DNA reads as TGCAGTGCTAGGGGCTTTGGACTAGCGGAAAATTTCTACGAGCAGTACTTC. The encoded protein is CSARGFGLAENFYEQYF.

This chain joins TRBV27 and TRBJ2-7; no clear D. The ends were cut back, 6 bases at V and 5 bases at J, with 14 bases in the middle. Looked up from germline, CDR1 is MNHEY and CDR2 is SMNVEV (reference sequence). This CDR3 has 13 residues. CDR3 residues: CASSPGRSHEQYF. CDR3 coding DNA: TGTGCCAGCAGCCCCGGACGGTCGCACGAGCAGTACTTC.

This sequence joins TRBV20-1 and TRBJ2-3; D possibly corresponds to TRBD2 (6 bases). This CDR3 is 13 amino acids long. Trimming took off 5 bases at V and 2 bases at J, with 11 bases between the two ends. CDR1 and CDR2 (germline): DFQATT, SNEGSKA (reference sequence). The CDR3 DNA reads as TGCAGTGCTTATAGGACTAACACAGATACGCAGTATTTT. As protein: CSAYRTNTDTQYF.

The DNA for the CDR3 is TGTGCCACCAGTGAAGGGGGCCTGAACACTGAAGCTTTCTTT. This gives the protein CATSEGGLNTEAFF. The chain carries TRBV24-1 and TRBJ1-1, with 7 nucleotides matching TRBD1. Germline CDR1 reads KGHDR; CDR2 reads SFDVKD. V shed 4 bases, J shed 0 bases, and the junction held 1 base outside the gene matches. The CDR3 is 14 amino acids.

This clonotype appeared a few times. The chain is built from TRBV12-3 or TRBV12-4 and TRBJ1-1, with TRBD1 matching 7 bases. This CDR3 comprises 15 residues. V gave up 5 bases and J gave up 5 bases; unmatched junction bases: 11. The CDR3 bases are TGTGCCAGCAGTCAAAACAGGGGATCGTGGACTGAAGCTTTCTTT. This gives the protein CASSQNRGSWTEAFF.

The rearrangement uses TRBV4-1 and TRBJ2-7; 9 nucleotides align to TRBD2. Germline loops: CDR1 MGHRA, CDR2 YSYEKL. Losses at the gene ends were 1 base for V and 3 bases for J; bases not matched to a gene: 4. CDR3 length: 15 amino acids. CDR3 sequence reads: CASSQVGLAYYEQYF. The CDR3 region has the DNA TGCGCCAGCAGCCAAGTGGGACTAGCTTACTACGAGCAGTACTTC.

This chain joins TRBV20-1 and TRBJ2-3; no definite D call. This CDR3 has 14 residues. Trimming cost V 1 base and J 5 bases, with 13 bases left between them. Germline CDR1 DFQATT, CDR2 SNEGSKA (reference sequence). The CDR3 nucleotides are TGCAGTGCTAGAGTCGGCTCGCTAATAGATACGCAGTATTTT. Its protein is CSARVGSLIDTQYF.

The rearrangement links TRBV7-6 to TRBJ2-3, with TRBD2 matching 7 bases. V was pared by 8 bases and J by 7 bases, with 9 bases of the junction left unmatched. The CDR3 is made up of 13 amino acids. Germline V gene data show CDR1 as SGHVS and CDR2 as FNYEAQ. CDR3 DNA sequence: TGTGCCAGCCGGGCGGCGGGAGCCCATACGCAGTATTTT. Protein sequence: CASRAAGAHTQYF.

This clonotype was seen a handful of times. The chain carries TRBV6-5 and TRBJ2-1; no reliable D call. Germline CDR1 and CDR2: MNHEY and SVGAGI. The germline V and J ends were trimmed by 2 bases and 3 bases, with 2 bases remaining between them. The CDR3 spans 12 residues. In nucleotides, the CDR3 is TGTGCCAGCAGTTACGACTACAATGAGCAGTTCTTC. It specifies CASSYDYNEQFF.

The gene calls are TRBV4-3 and TRBJ1-1; maybe TRBD1 (5 bases). Germline loops: CDR1 LGHNA, CDR2 YSLEER. The CDR3 length is 15 residues. Between the trimmed V and J ends, which lost 5 bases and 3 bases, there was a span of 16 bases. The CDR3 sequence: CASSTQAGLYTEAFF. CDR3 in DNA: TGCGCCAGCAGCACTCAGGCGGGACTGTACACTGAAGCTTTCTTT.

The chain employs TRBV18 and TRBJ2-5; 7 bases are a match to TRBD1. The CDR3 extends over 15 amino acids. Looked up from germline, CDR1 is KGHSH and CDR2 is LQKENI. V trimming: 3 bases; J trimming: 1 base; junction bases outside the gene matches: 5. The CDR3, as DNA: TGTGCCAGCTCACCCGGATCAGGGGGCCAAGAGACCCAGTACTTC. It specifies CASSPGSGGQETQYF.

This clonotype occurred a few times. The V gene is TRBV7-9, the J gene TRBJ2-1, with a weak D call TRBD2 (6 bases). Trimming left V 3 bases short and J 0 bases short, with 15 bases between. The germline CDR1 and CDR2 sequences are SEHNR and FQNEAQ (reference sequence). The CDR3 has 17 amino acids. The CDR3 protein is CASSFVASESSYNEQFF. In DNA form, the CDR3 reads TGTGCCAGCAGCTTTGTCGCTAGCGAGAGCTCCTACAATGAGCAGTTCTTC.

The sample holds many counts of this clonotype. V gene TRBV7-2 combines with J gene TRBJ2-3; 9 nucleotides agree with TRBD2. Germline CDR1 and CDR2: SGHTA and FQGNSA. The length of the CDR3 is 16 residues. V was pared by 1 base and J by 3 bases, with 5 bases of the junction left unmatched. CDR3 loop: CASSLGSGSRTDTQYF. Here the CDR3 DNA reads TGTGCCAGCAGCTTAGGTAGCGGGAGTCGAACAGATACGCAGTATTTT. The variable domain in full, with the rest retrieved from reference TRBV7-2 and TRBJ2-3, is GAGVSQSPSNKVTEKGKDVELRCDPISGHTALYWYRQSLGQGLEFLIYFQGNSAPDKSGLPSDRFSAERTGGSVSTLTIQRTQQEDSAVYLCASSLGSGSRTDTQYFGPGTRLTVL.

This clonotype was observed many times. The chain carries TRBV5-6 and TRBJ2-7; 11 positions match TRBD2. Germline-derived CDR1 and CDR2 are SGHDT and YYEEEE. The CDR3 runs to 15 residues. With 4 bases clipped from V and 1 base from J, the junction kept 4 bases outside the gene matches. CDR3 DNA: TGTGCCAGCAGCCCGGGACTAGCGGCGTCCTACGAGCAGTACTTC. This gives the protein CASSPGLAASYEQYF.